This T cell receptor (beta chain) derives from a study of CD8 T cells in ankylosing spondylitis. With respect to this clonotype: Its antigen is as yet unknown.

MiXCR was run by TCRdb on the 5' RACE reads, yielding one entry per CDR3 protein. The sample lists around 540,000 distinct CDR3 sequences, 10% to 15% occurring once. Study-wide results and caveats: Reactive arthritis synovial fluid and blood were previously reported to contain some motif variants. Made up of 7 to 9 highly homologous variants, a TCR beta motif appeared characteristic of ankylosing spondylitis blood.

The CDR3 is 13 residues long. The V end was cut by 3 bases, the J end by 5 bases, with 9 bases between. In germline, CDR1 is KGHDR, CDR2 SFDVKD. This chain links TRBV24-1 with TRBJ2-5; possibly TRBD1 or TRBD2 for D (6 bases each). This TCR came from a male donor with ankylosing spondylitis. The sample was blood, either unsorted or a sorted T cell fraction (not recorded which). The DNA for the CDR3 is TGTGCCACCAGTGATACAGGGAGGGAGACCCAGTACTTC. Amino acid sequence: CATSDTGRETQYF.